Listed below are T cell receptor beta chains from one sample, sequenced in a study of breast tumors, draining lymph nodes, adjacent tissues. MiXCR, run by TCRdb on the multiplex PCR reads, gives a single entry per CDR3 protein. Among 200,000 to 250,000 distinct CDR3 sequences, less than 40% were seen once, and the ten largest hold around 1.5%. Sequenced input: axillary lymph node tissue. The receptors originated from a female donor with breast cancer. Some clones in this sample may be carry-over from other donors' samples. CDR3s include the opening cysteine and the closing phenylalanine or tryptophan. D genes are given only for firm matches. Size is stated for part of the rows, as once, few or many counts, or as a class when the clone is expanded.

abundance | d_gene | j_gene | v_gene | CDR3aa | CDR3nt
many | - | TRBJ2-3 | TRBV30 | CAWSALGYLSDTQYF | TGTGCCTGGAGTGCGTTAGGGTATTTATCAGATACGCAGTATTTT
- | - | TRBJ1-4 | TRBV18 | CASSSIGAANEKLFF | TGTGCCAGCTCTTCGATAGGGGCGGCTAATGAAAAACTGTTTTTT
- | TRBD2 | TRBJ2-3 | TRBV11-3 | CARSLPSGRASTDTQYF | TGTGCCAGGAGTCTACCTAGCGGGAGGGCCAGCACAGATACGCAGTATTTT
- | - | TRBJ1-4 | TRBV2 | CASIRSSELGAEKLFF | TGTGCCAGCATTAGAAGCTCAGAGTTGGGGGCTGAAAAACTGTTTTTT
many | - | TRBJ1-5 | TRBV18 | CASSQRGDQPQHF | TGTGCCAGCTCACAGCGAGGGGATCAGCCCCAGCATTTT
many | - | TRBJ1-1 | TRBV24-1 | CATSDPPGQNTEAFF | TGTGCCACCAGTGATCCGCCGGGACAGAACACTGAAGCTTTCTTT
few | - | TRBJ1-1 | TRBV20-1 | CSASPETGGTEAFF | TGCAGTGCTAGTCCCGAAACCGGGGGCACTGAAGCTTTCTTT
many | - | TRBJ2-3 | TRBV6-1 | CASSAQGLGTDTQYF | TGTGCCAGCAGTGCTCAGGGTCTGGGGACAGATACGCAGTATTTT
few | TRBD1 | TRBJ1-1 | TRBV12-3/TRBV12-4 | CASSHTGVPMNTEAFF | TGTGCCAGCAGTCATACAGGGGTCCCCATGAACACTGAAGCTTTCTTT
- | TRBD2 | TRBJ2-7 | TRBV25-1 | CASSAERTSGGYEQYF | TGTGCCAGCAGTGCTGAGCGGACTAGCGGGGGTTACGAGCAGTACTTC
many | TRBD1 | TRBJ2-7 | TRBV5-6 | CASSWGTGDNEQYF | TGTGCCAGCAGCTGGGGGACAGGGGATAACGAGCAGTACTTC
once | - | TRBJ2-3 | TRBV6-2/TRBV6-3 | CASSTLAAGTDTQYF | TGTGCCAGCAGTACGCTTGCGGCGGGCACAGATACGCAGTATTTT
many | - | TRBJ2-7 | TRBV6-6 | CASSYSFPTTDEQYF | TGTGCCAGCAGTTACTCGTTTCCAACGACGGACGAGCAGTACTTC
many | TRBD1 | TRBJ2-1 | TRBV6-4 | CASSAQGAGNEQFF | TGTGCCAGCAGTGCCCAGGGGGCAGGAAATGAGCAGTTCTTC
many | TRBD2 | TRBJ2-7 | TRBV11-3 | CASSFSLAGYEQYF | TGTGCCAGCAGCTTTAGTCTAGCGGGATACGAGCAGTACTTC
- | - | TRBJ1-2 | TRBV24-1 | CATGPARTNYGYTF | TGTGCCACCGGTCCTGCCAGAACTAACTATGGCTACACCTTC
many | - | TRBJ1-3 | TRBV4-3 | CASSQAASSGNTIYF | TGCGCCAGCAGCCAAGCCGCTAGCTCTGGAAACACCATATATTTT
many | TRBD2 | TRBJ2-7 | TRBV2 | CASRGRLALGYEQYF | TGTGCCAGCAGGGGCCGACTAGCTTTGGGCTACGAGCAGTACTTC
few | TRBD2 | TRBJ2-1 | TRBV20-1 | CSARAGGRAVEKQFF | TGCAGTGCTAGGGCGGGCGGGAGGGCCGTGGAAAAGCAGTTCTTC
- | TRBD2 | TRBJ2-4 | TRBV3-1 | CASSQALAGGRGNIQYF | TGTGCCAGCAGCCAGGCACTAGCGGGAGGGCGTGGAAACATTCAGTACTTC
- | - | TRBJ1-2 | TRBV6-6 | CASYRQNGYTF | TGTGCCAGCTACCGCCAGAATGGCTACACCTTC
many | - | TRBJ2-5 | TRBV19 | CASRVSETQYF | TGTGCCAGTAGGGTATCAGAGACCCAGTACTTC
many | TRBD2 | TRBJ2-1 | TRBV24-1 | CATSDNRHTSGSGFEQFF | TGTGCCACCAGTGATAACAGGCATACTAGCGGGAGTGGTTTTGAGCAGTTCTTC
- | - | TRBJ1-3 | TRBV24-1 | CATSESAKNTIYF | TGTGCCACCAGTGAGTCGGCCAAAAACACCATATATTTT
many | TRBD2 | TRBJ2-2 | TRBV28 | CASSFPAGGGGELFF | TGTGCCAGCAGTTTTCCTGCGGGAGGGGGCGGGGAGCTGTTTTTT
many | - | TRBJ2-5 | TRBV5-1 | CASSLSSRAQETQYF | TGCGCCAGCAGCTTGTCGAGTAGGGCCCAAGAGACCCAGTACTTC
many | TRBD1 | TRBJ1-5 | TRBV7-9 | CASSLSGGGYQPQHF | TGTGCCAGCAGCTTATCAGGGGGAGGTTATCAGCCCCAGCATTTT
many | - | TRBJ2-7 | TRBV13 | CASRAPRQNMWEQYF | TGTGCCAGCAGGGCCCCCCGACAGAACATGTGGGAGCAGTACTTC
many | - | TRBJ2-7 | TRBV6-2/TRBV6-3 | CATTRGYEQYF | TGTGCCACCACGAGGGGCTACGAGCAGTACTTC